This T cell receptor (beta chain) was captured in a study of blood T cell repertoires in COVID-19. Study as a whole: T cells, B-cell-depleted T cells, or PBMCs supplied cDNA or gDNA.

CDR3 length equals 16 residues. V lost 4 bases and J lost 8; bases outside the gene matches: 9. Germline lookup yields CDR1 MNHEY and CDR2 SMNVEV (reference sequence). Symptom resolution, clearance, or two negative PCRs marked the recovered donors of Cohort 3. Measured with immunoSEQ multiplex PCR; TCRdb has only the in-frame clones, and not every one. The repertoire holds 150,000 to 200,000 clones, with about nine tenths as singletons. The V and J genes are TRBV27 and TRBJ2-1; 12 nucleotides line up with TRBD2. The clonotype was recovered from a woman between 18 and 30 years old who had recovered from COVID-19. Specimen: PBMCs or T cells enriched from blood (not recorded which). The CDR3 spells CASSSRLAGEMDEQFF. Here the CDR3 DNA reads TGTGCCAGCAGTTCACGACTAGCGGGAGAGATGGATGAGCAGTTCTTC.